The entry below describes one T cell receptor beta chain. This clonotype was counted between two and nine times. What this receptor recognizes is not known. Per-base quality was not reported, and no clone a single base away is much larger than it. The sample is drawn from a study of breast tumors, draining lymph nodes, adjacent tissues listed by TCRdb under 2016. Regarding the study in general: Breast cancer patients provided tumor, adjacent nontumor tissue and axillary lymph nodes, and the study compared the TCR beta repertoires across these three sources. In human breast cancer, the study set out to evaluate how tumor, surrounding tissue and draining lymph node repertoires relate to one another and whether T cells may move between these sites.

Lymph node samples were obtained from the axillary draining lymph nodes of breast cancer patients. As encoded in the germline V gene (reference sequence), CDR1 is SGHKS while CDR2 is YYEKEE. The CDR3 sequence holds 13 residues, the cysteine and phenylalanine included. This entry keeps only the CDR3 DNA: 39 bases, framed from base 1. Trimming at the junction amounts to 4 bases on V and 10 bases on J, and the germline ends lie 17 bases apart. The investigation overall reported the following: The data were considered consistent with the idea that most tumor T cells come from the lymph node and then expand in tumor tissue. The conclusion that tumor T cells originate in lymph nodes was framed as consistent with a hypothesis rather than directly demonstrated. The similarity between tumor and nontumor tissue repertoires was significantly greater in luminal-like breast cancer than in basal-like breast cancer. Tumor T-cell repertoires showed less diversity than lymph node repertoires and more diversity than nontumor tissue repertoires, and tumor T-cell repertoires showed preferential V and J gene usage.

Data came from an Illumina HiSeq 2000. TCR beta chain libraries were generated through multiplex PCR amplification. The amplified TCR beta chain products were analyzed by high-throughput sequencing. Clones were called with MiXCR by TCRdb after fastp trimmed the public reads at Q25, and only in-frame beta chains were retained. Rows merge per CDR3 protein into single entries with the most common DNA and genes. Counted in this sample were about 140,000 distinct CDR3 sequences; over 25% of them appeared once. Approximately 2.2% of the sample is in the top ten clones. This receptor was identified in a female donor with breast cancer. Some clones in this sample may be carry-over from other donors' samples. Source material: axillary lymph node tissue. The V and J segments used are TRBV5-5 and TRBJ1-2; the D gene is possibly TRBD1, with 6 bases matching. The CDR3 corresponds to CASSPGTPAFYTF. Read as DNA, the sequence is TGTGCCAGCAGCCCGGGGACACCGGCCTTCTACACCTTC.